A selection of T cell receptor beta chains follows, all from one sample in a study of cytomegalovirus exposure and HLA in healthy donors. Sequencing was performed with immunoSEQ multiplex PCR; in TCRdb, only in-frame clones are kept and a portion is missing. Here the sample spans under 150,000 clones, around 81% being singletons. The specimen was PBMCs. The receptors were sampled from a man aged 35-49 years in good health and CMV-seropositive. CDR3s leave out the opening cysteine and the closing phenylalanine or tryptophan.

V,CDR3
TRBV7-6,ASSLWGLDKNTGELF
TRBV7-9,ASSFSRNTEAF
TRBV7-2,ASSLAGAAVGRNTEAF
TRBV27,ASSLSTGYGYT
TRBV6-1,ASSEALSEGQRAEAF
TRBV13,ASRILDEQF
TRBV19,ASSTQSEAF
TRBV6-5,ASSSLAGSSYNEQF
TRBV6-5,ASSYPGQGARTEAF
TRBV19,ASSIGLAGGAGTDTQY
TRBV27,ASSLRGAGPNTIY
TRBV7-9,ASSLGSGDAPLQY
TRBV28,ASSLATGQNSPLH
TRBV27,ASRPQGERSPLH
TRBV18,ASSPGSNQPQH
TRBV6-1,ASSERHAIKFYEQY
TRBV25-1,ASTPGGQSYGYT
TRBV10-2,ASSESMWQAYGYT
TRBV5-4,ASRQGLAVNEQF
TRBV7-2,ASSLQGADTQY
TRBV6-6,ASSRDFTDTQY
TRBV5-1,ASSLGQGYTEAF
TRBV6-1,ACSSDREYTDTQY
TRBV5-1,ASSFNAGGNSPLH
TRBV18,ASSPNVGQGARSYEQY
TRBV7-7,ASSFGDRGQHSPYSNQPQH
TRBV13,ASSRDSLTDTQY
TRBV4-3,ASSHPQGPNSGNTIY
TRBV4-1,ASSLGQGNGEQY
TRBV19,ASNNYRVFNQPQH
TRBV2,ASSGLGAVNTEAF
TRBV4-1,ASSYDRGGYEQY
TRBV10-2,ASSEDSTEAF
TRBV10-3,AISDEDRGLDIQY
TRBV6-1,ASSPGTVYEQY
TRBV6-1,ASRAAGVGYGYT
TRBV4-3,ASSQDLPSGGSGTQY
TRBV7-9,ASSFDRTQETQY
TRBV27,ASSYVPGLAGVEQF
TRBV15,ATSVPGGGYT
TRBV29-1,SVEKGLGGYEQY
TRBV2,ASSEARGMSTGELF
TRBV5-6,ASSLVANANVLT
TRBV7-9,ASDRGSLSYEQY
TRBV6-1,ASSIGRNEKLF
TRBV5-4,ASSSLERGAGTDTQY
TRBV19,ASTPAGGGLDTEAF
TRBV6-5,ASSYSYGQNYGYT
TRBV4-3,ANSLTLRGRFSEAF
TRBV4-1,ASSQNRGGAEAF
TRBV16,ASSQDLAGNTGELF
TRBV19,ASSLITGAGANVLT
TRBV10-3,AISERSTAAATYEQY
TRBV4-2,ASSPSPGSTGNTIY
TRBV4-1,ASSQGQGYEKLF